In this sample, the clone carrying this T cell receptor (beta chain) turned up a few times. What it recognizes is unknown. A library of TCRbeta sequences, prepared with unique molecular identifiers, was generated. TCRdb reprocessed the PCR reads via MiXCR and lists one record per CDR3 protein. The sample holds over 90,000 distinct CDR3 sequences, around 7% seen once. This CDR3 comprises 15 residues. Trimming cost V 0 bases and J 5 bases; bases outside gene matches: 5. CDR1 and CDR2 (germline): SGHVS, FNYEAQ. This sample was taken from a study of T-cell reconstitution after alpha-beta-depleted transplantation in children. General study results and limits: Recipient T cells and thymic progenitors that survived were the source of the high TCRbeta diversity seen at day 60 in some patients. Newly produced T cells mostly accounted for T-cell counts and diversity one year post-transplant. After transplant, at about two months, alpha-beta T cells were reportedly derived from several hundred expanded graft clones.

This chain links TRBV7-6 with TRBJ1-1, with TRBD1 matching 8 bases. The material was PBMCs, obtained before TCRalphabeta/CD19-depleted stem cell transplant. This sequence was found in a boy aged 2 to 10 with acute lymphoblastic leukemia, due to receive a stem cell transplant. The CDR3 sequence: CASSLAHRGYTEAFF. CDR3 DNA sequence: TGTGCCAGCAGCTTAGCGCACAGGGGGTATACTGAAGCTTTCTTT.